This TCR beta chain was identified during a study of blood T cell repertoires in COVID-19. The CDR3 length is 16 residues. Germline CDR1 SGHNT, CDR2 YENEEA. Trimming removed 5 bases from V and 2 bases from J; junction bases left unmatched: 7. Assay: immunoSEQ multiplex PCR; the TCRdb copy retains only in-frame clones and omits some. The sample lists around 150,000 clones; 80% to 85% were seen once. This chain uses TRBV11-3 with TRBJ2-3; 10 bases map to TRBD1. The TCR comes from an elderly woman with active or convalescent COVID-19. Sequencing was performed on peripheral blood. CDR3 in DNA: TGTGCCAGCAGCGCGGCCGGGACAGGGGACACAGATACGCAGTATTTT. It is translated as CASSAAGTGDTDTQYF.